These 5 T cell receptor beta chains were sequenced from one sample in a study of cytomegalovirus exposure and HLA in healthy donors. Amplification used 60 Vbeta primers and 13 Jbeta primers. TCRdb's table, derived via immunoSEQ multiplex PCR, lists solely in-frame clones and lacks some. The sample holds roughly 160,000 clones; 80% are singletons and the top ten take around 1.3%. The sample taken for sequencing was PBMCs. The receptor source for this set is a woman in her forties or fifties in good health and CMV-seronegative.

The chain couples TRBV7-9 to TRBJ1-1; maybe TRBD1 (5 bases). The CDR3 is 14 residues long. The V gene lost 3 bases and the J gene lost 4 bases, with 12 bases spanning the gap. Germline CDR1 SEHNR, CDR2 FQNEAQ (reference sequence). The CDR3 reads CASSFSQGSTEAFF. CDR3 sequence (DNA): TGTGCCAGCAGCTTTAGTCAGGGTTCCACTGAAGCTTTCTTT.

The CDR3 region has the DNA TGTGCCAGCAGCATGGGACTAGCGGGAGATGGGGCCAACGTCCTGACTTTC. It translates to CASSMGLAGDGANVLTF. The chain combines TRBV13 with TRBJ2-6; TRBD2 aligns across 14 bases. The CDR3 runs 17 residues. Germline V gene data show CDR1 as PRHDT and CDR2 as FYEKMQ (reference sequence). Trimming removed 5 bases from V and 3 bases from J; junction bases left unmatched: 3.

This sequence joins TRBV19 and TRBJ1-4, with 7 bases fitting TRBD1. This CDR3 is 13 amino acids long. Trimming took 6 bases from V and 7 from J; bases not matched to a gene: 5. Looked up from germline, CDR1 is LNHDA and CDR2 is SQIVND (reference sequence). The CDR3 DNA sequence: TGTGCCAGTAGGAGGGGGCCTGGTGAAAAACTGTTTTTT. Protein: CASRRGPGEKLFF.

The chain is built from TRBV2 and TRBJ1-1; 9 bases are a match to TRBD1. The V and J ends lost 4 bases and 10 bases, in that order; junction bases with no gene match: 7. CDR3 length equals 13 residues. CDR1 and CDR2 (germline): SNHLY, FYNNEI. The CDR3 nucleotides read TGTGCCAGCAGTGCGGGACAGGGAGTGATAGCTTTCTTT. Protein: CASSAGQGVIAFF.

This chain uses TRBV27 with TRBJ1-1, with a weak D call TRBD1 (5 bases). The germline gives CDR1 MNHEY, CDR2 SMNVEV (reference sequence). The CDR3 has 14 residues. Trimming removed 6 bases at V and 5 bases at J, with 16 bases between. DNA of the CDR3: TGTGCCAGCAGCCCAGGGACGGGAGGAACTGAAGCTTTCTTT. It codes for CASSPGTGGTEAFF.